Included here is one T cell receptor (beta chain) sequence, with context. Its matching antigen is unknown. The record originates from a study of human T cells and chemical hapten exposure. Across the whole study: Subjects had 2% DPC placed on roughly 2 cm by roughly 2 cm of upper inner arm skin for sensitization. Per-sample TCR yield variability stemmed mainly from small pooled library volume differences. Predominantly women, the patients had alopecia areata, totalis or universalis.

Notes on the study in general: Expanded TCRs were compared with controls, and the expanded TCRs formed significantly more large CDR3 similarity clusters.

The time point denotes: pre-sensitization, week 0. As for treatment: therapeutic diphenylcyclopropenone sensitization with weekly scalp DPC. TCRdb called the RACE reads again in MiXCR, with one record for every CDR3 protein. The sample shows around 200,000 distinct CDR3 sequences, under 35% of them seen only once. The source material was whole blood, sampled in connection with sensitization to the hapten diphenylcyclopropenone (DPC). The source is a woman aged 25 to 39 with alopecia areata. Some clones in this sample may be carry-over from other donors' samples.

The CDR3: CASRYDREWNGYTF. CDR3 bases: TGTGCCAGCAGGTACGACAGGGAATGGAATGGCTACACCTTC. The rearrangement links TRBV11-2 to TRBJ1-2; TRBD1 matches 7 bases. Germline V CDR1 and CDR2: SGHAT, FQNNGV. The V gene end was trimmed by 6 bases and the J gene end by 6 bases; junction bases not matched to a gene: 10. The CDR3 totals 14 residues.